This is a list of T cell receptor beta chains from one sample in a study of blood T cell repertoires in COVID-19. Assay: immunoSEQ multiplex PCR; the TCRdb copy retains only in-frame clones and omits some. The data show approximately 150,000 clones, almost 85% seen once. Sequencing input: PBMCs or T cells enriched from blood (not recorded which). These receptor sequences come from a woman aged 45-65 years with acute COVID-19. Each CDR3 is given without its conserved first and last residue. The D gene is left open where the match is weak.

v_call,d_call,cdr3_aa
TRBV10-1,TRBD1,ASSGTGGKLF
TRBV7-2,TRBD1,ASSRTGQTEAF
TRBV5-5,.,ASSLERSYGYT
TRBV12-5,TRBD1,ASGRGQDNQPQH
TRBV28,TRBD1,ASSGQGAVGYT
TRBV13,TRBD2,ASSQELAGGMYNEQF
TRBV7-2,TRBD2,ASSKPGVAGYNEQF
TRBV29-1,.,SVDGSPYGYT
TRBV5-1,.,ASSLEGTGNEKLF
TRBV10-3,.,AISTESYGYT
TRBV24-1,TRBD1,ATSDPTGVGANVLT
TRBV15,TRBD2,ATNGGSARYNEQF
TRBV7-8,.,ASTIKTASSYNEQF
TRBV11-3,TRBD1,ASSSQGASQTGNTIY
TRBV6-2/TRBV6-3,TRBD1,ASSPPGTAPAKNIQY
TRBV7-7,.,ASSAGQHNEQF
TRBV3-1/TRBV3-2,.,ASSQGVVSNQPQH
TRBV7-9,.,ASSFPGGTGNTIY
TRBV6-5,TRBD2,ASSLAGDAYNEQF
TRBV19,.,ASRIQGSSNQPQH
TRBV5-1,.,ASSSGDLVSEKLF